These 7 T cell receptor beta chains were sequenced from one sample in a study of T cell changes during pregnancy in multiple sclerosis. Produced via immunoSEQ multiplex PCR; TCRdb's table is partial and in-frame only. This sample yields about 36,000 clones, of which roughly 93% are seen a single time; roughly 0.4% belongs to the top ten. The sequences come from CD4+ T cells from peripheral blood mononuclear cells, collected in the first trimester of pregnancy. The receptors here all came from a female donor with multiple sclerosis, enrolled in a pregnancy study.

This rearrangement joins TRBV27 to TRBJ2-2; a possible D gene is TRBD2 (5 bases). V dropped 4 bases and J dropped 1 base, with 10 bases sitting between them. Germline loops: CDR1 MNHEY, CDR2 SMNVEV (reference sequence). CDR3 size: 15 residues. CDR3 DNA sequence: TGTGCCAGCAGTTCCCTCGGGAAGAACACCGGGGAGCTGTTTTTT. It yields the protein CASSSLGKNTGELFF.

The genes are TRBV19 and TRBJ2-7; 8 nucleotides line up with TRBD2. CDR3 size: 21 residues. The V gene end was trimmed by 6 bases and the J gene end by 4 bases; junction bases not matched to a gene: 29. The germline CDR1 and CDR2 sequences are LNHDA and SQIVND (reference sequence). The CDR3, as DNA: TGTGCCAGTAGCTCTTTATACGTTATAGCGGGGAGCTCGACGAAGAAATACGAGCAGTACTTC. Residues: CASSSLYVIAGSSTKKYEQYF.

This chain uses TRBV29-1 with TRBJ1-1; D might be TRBD1 (5 bases). Looked up from germline, CDR1 is SQVTM and CDR2 is ANQGSEA. The CDR3 spans 18 residues. Trimming cost V 3 bases and J 10 bases, with 33 bases left between them. The chain's CDR3 is CSVDGQGGGNWRGGRAFF. CDR3 bases: TGCAGCGTTGACGGGCAGGGAGGCGGAAATTGGAGGGGAGGGAGAGCTTTCTTT. The full variable domain, completed using reference TRBV29-1 and TRBJ1-1, is SAVISQKPSRDICQRGTSLTIQCQVDSQVTMMFWYRQQPGQSLTLIATANQGSEATYESGFVIDKFPISRPNLTFSTLTVSNMSPEDSSIYLCSVDGQGGGNWRGGRAFFGQGTRLTVV.

The gene calls are TRBV2 and TRBJ1-5, with D perhaps TRBD1 (5 bases). This CDR3 spans 13 amino acids. Germline values: CDR1 SNHLY, CDR2 FYNNEI. V lost 6 bases and J 11 bases, leaving 17 bases between the germline ends. CDR3 loop: CASRITPGSAQHF. Here the CDR3 DNA reads TGTGCCAGCAGGATAACCCCAGGGTCCGCCCAGCATTTT.

This rearrangement joins TRBV25-1 to TRBJ1-3; D call uncertain. Germline V lookup: CDR1 MGHDK, CDR2 SYGVNS. The CDR3 totals 13 residues. The ends were cut back, 8 bases at V and 0 bases at J, with 8 bases in the middle. The CDR3 loop reads CASSHSSGNTIYF. Here the CDR3 DNA reads TGTGCCAGCTCCCACAGCTCTGGAAACACCATATATTTT.

This chain joins TRBV6-1 and TRBJ1-2; tentatively, D is TRBD1 (5 bases). CDR3 length: 13 residues. Per germline, CDR1 MNHNS and CDR2 SASEGT. Trimming left V 5 bases short and J 3 bases short, with 10 bases between. The CDR3 sequence: CASSPGSDYGYTF. The CDR3 coding sequence is TGTGCCAGCAGTCCAGGGTCTGACTATGGCTACACCTTC.

The genes are TRBV7-8 and TRBJ1-3; D is unclear. The germline V gene has CDR1 SGHVS and CDR2 FQNEAQ. V was shortened by 5 bases and J by 0 bases, with 8 bases between the two germline ends. The CDR3 is made up of 14 amino acids. The CDR3 reads CASSAVHSGNTIYF. The CDR3 DNA follows: TGTGCCAGCAGCGCCGTACACTCTGGAAACACCATATATTTT. The full variable domain, in which reference TRBV7-8 and TRBJ1-3 provide the parts outside the CDR3, is GAGVSQSPRYKVAKRGQDVALRCDPISGHVSLFWYQQALGQGPEFLTYFQNEAQLDKSGLPSDRFFAERPEGSVSTLKIQRTQQEDSAVYLCASSAVHSGNTIYFGEGSWLTVV.